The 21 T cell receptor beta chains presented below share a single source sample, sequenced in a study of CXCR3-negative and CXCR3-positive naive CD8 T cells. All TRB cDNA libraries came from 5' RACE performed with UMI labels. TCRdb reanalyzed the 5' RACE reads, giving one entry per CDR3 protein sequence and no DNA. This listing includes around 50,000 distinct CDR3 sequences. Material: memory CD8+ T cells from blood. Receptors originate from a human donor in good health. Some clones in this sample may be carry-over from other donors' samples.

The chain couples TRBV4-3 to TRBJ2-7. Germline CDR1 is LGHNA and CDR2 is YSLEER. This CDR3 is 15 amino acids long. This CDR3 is CASSQDSVASYEQYF.

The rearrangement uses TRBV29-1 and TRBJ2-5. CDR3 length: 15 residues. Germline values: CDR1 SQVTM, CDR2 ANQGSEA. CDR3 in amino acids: CSVEDLQASGETQYF.

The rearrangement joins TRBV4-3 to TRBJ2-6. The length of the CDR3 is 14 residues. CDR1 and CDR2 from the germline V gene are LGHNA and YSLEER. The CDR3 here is CASSRSSGANVLTF.

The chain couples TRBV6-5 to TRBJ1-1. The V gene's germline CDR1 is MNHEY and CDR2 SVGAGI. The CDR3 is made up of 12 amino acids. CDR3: CASSYPDSEAFF.

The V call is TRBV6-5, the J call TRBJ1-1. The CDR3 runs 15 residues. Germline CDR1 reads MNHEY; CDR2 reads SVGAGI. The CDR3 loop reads CASSYQDHLNTEAFF.

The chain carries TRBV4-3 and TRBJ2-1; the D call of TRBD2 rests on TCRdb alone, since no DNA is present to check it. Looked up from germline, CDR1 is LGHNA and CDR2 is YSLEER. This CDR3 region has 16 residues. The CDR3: CASSQEGGAPYNEQFF.

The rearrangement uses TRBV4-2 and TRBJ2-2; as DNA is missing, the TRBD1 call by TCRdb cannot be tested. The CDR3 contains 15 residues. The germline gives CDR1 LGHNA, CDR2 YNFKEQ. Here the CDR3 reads CASSHYRGNTGELFF.

CDR3 residues: CASSLGGRGGKVNTEAFF. The V gene is TRBV5-1, the J gene TRBJ1-1; TCRdb's D call of TRBD1 is untestable without DNA. This CDR3 is 18 amino acids long. Germline lookup yields CDR1 SGHRS and CDR2 YFSETQ.

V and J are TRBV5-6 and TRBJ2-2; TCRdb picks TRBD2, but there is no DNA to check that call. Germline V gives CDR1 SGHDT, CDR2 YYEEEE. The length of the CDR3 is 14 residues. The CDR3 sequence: CASSSEGYTGELFF. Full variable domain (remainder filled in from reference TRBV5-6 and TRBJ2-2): DAGVTQSPTHLIKTRGQQVTLRCSPKSGHDTVSWYQQALGQGPQFIFQYYEEEERQRGNFPDRFSGHQFPNYSSELNVNALLLGDSALYLCASSSEGYTGELFFGEGSRLTVL.

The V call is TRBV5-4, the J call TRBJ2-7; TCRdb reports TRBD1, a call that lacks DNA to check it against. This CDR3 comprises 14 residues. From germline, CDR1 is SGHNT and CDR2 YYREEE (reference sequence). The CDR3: CASSLSREHYEQYF.

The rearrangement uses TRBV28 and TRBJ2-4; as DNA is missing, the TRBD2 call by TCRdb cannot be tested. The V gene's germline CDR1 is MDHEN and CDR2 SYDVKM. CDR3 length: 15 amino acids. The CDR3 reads CASSLPREGKNIQYF.

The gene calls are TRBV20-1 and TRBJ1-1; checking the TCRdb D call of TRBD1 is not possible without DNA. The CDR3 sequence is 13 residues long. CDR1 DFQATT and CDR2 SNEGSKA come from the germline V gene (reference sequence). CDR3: CSASAGTNTEAFF.

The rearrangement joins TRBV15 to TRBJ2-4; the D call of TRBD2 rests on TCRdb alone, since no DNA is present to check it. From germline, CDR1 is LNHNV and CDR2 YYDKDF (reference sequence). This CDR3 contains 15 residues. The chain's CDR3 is CATSRDRTVANIQYF.

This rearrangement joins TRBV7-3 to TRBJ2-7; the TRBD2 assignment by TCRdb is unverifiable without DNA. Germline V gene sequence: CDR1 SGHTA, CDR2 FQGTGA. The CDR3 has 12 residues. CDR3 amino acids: CASSNLAGEQYF.

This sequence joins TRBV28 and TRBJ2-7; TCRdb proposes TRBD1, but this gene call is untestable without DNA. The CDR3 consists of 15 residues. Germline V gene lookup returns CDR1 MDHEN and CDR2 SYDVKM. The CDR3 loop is CASSFRDPPPYEQYF.

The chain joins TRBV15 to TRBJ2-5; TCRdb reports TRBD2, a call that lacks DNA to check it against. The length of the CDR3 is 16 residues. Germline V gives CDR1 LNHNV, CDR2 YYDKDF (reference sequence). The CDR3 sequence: CATSRAASGGAETQYF.

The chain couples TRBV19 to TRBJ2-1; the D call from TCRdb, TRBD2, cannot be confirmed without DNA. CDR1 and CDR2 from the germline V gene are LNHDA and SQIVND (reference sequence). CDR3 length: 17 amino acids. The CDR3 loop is CASSIDRSTADYNEQFF.

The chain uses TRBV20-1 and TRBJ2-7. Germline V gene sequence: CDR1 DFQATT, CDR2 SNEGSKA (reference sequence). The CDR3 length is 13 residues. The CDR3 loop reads CSARGGWDYEQYF.

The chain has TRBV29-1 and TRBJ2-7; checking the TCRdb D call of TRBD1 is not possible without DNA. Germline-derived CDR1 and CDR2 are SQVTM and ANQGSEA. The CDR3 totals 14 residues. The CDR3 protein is CSVEGTGDHAEQYF.

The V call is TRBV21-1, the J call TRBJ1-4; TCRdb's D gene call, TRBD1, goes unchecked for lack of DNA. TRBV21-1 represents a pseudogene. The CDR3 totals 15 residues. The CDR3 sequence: CASSPLGTGDEKLFF.

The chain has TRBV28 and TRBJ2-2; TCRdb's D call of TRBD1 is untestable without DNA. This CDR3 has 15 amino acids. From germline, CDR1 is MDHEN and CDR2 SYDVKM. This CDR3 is CASTADRVHTGELFF. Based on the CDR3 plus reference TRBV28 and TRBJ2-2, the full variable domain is DVKVTQSSRYLVKRTGEKVFLECVQDMDHENMFWYRQDPGLGLRLIYFSYDVKMKEKGDIPEGYSVSREKKERFSLILESASTNQTSMYLCASTADRVHTGELFFGEGSRLTVL.